Shown below are 7 T cell receptor beta chains from a single sample sequenced in a study of blood T cell repertoires in COVID-19. Repertoires were generated with immunoSEQ multiplex PCR, while TCRdb's copy carries only in-frame clones and drops some. Of about 260,000 clones listed, approximately 86% are singletons. The sample consisted of peripheral blood. The receptor set was obtained from a woman aged 60-70 years with COVID-19, enrolled during active disease.

A single count supports this clone. CDR3 sequence (DNA): TGCGCCAGCAGCTTGAGGTCAGGCTTTATGAACACTGAAGCTTTCTTT. Residues: CASSLRSGFMNTEAFF. The chain combines TRBV5-1 with TRBJ1-1; D call uncertain. This CDR3 is 16 amino acids long. The germline V gene encodes CDR1 SGHRS and CDR2 YFSETQ. V dropped 1 base and J dropped 0 bases, with 13 bases sitting between them.

The chain uses TRBV19 and TRBJ2-3; TRBD2 matches 9 bases. The CDR3 spans 15 residues. Trimming removed 3 bases from V and 2 bases from J; junction bases left unmatched: 3. From germline, CDR1 is LNHDA and CDR2 SQIVND (reference sequence). CDR3 region: CASSIGLAHTDTQYF. CDR3 nucleotides: TGTGCCAGTAGTATCGGACTAGCGCACACAGATACGCAGTATTTT.

On this clone: Within the sample, other DNA sequences also encode this same CDR3. The chain employs TRBV4-2 and TRBJ2-1; no definite D call. V was pared by 3 bases and J by 9 bases, with 18 bases between. The CDR3 sequence is 15 residues long. The germline V gene has CDR1 LGHNA and CDR2 YNFKEQ. The CDR3 protein is CASSQDGAPPPEQFF. The CDR3 nucleotides are TGTGCCAGCAGCCAGGATGGAGCGCCACCCCCTGAGCAGTTCTTC.

V gene TRBV7-6 combines with J gene TRBJ1-1; D ambiguous. The germline V gene encodes CDR1 SGHVS and CDR2 FNYEAQ. The CDR3 length is 15 residues. V lost 5 bases, J lost 4 bases, and 17 bases lay in between. The CDR3, as DNA: TGTGCCAGCAGCCCCGGCCGCCGGCCAGGCACTGAAGCTTTCTTT. Amino acid sequence: CASSPGRRPGTEAFF.

This rearrangement joins TRBV5-5 to TRBJ1-2; 8 bases map to TRBD1. J lost 6 bases, V lost 0 bases, and 10 bases had no gene match. The CDR3 is 16 residues long. CDR1 and CDR2 (germline): SGHKS, YYEKEE (reference sequence). The CDR3 nucleotides read TGTGCCAGCAGCTTGGAACCAGGGGGCCTATTGGATGGCTACACCTTC. Protein: CASSLEPGGLLDGYTF.

The V and J genes are TRBV6-6 and TRBJ1-3; no clear D. The CDR3 has 15 residues. From germline, CDR1 is MNHNY and CDR2 SVGAGI (reference sequence). The V end was cut by 0 bases, the J end by 3 bases, with 9 bases between. Here the CDR3 reads CASSYSRGRGNTIYF. CDR3 DNA sequence: TGTGCCAGCAGTTACTCGCGCGGTCGTGGAAACACCATATATTTT.

The gene calls are TRBV14 and TRBJ1-1; TRBD1 agrees at 9 bases. This CDR3 comprises 14 residues. The junction had 5 bases not matched to a gene; V was cut back by 4 bases and J by 5 bases. CDR1 and CDR2 (germline): SGHDN, FVKESK. CDR3 sequence (DNA): TGTGCCAGCAGCCCCGGGACAGGGTTTACTGAAGCTTTCTTT. Its protein is CASSPGTGFTEAFF.